The clone carrying this T cell receptor (beta chain) was picked up one time. The repertoire was sequenced with immunoSEQ multiplex PCR; TCRdb's copy has only in-frame clones and lacks some. Here the sample spans about 48,000 clones, about nine tenths being singletons. This entry is derived from a study of blood T cell repertoires in COVID-19. This TCR was sampled from a woman aged 80 or over with COVID-19, enrolled during active disease. Input material: peripheral blood.

In nucleotides, the CDR3 is TGTGCCAGCAGCCAAGATTGGGGACAGGGCAATTCTGAAGCTTTCTTT. Translation gives CASSQDWGQGNSEAFF. This chain links TRBV4-2 with TRBJ1-1; the match to TRBD1 covers 9 bases. This CDR3 spans 16 amino acids. Germline assignment: CDR1 LGHNA and CDR2 YNFKEQ. The J segment lost 6 bases and the V segment lost 0 bases, leaving 8 bases of the junction unmatched.